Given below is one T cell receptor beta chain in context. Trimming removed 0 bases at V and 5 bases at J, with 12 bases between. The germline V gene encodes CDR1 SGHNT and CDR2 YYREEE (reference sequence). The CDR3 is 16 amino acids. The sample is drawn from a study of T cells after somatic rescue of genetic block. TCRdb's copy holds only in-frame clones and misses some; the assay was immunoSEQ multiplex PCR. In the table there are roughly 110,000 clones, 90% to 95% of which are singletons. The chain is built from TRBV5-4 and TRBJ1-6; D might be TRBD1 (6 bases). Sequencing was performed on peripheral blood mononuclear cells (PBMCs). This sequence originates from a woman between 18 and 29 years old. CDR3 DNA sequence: TGTGCCAGCAGCTTGGAGTCGGGGGCCAATAATTCACCCCTCCACTTT. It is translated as CASSLESGANNSPLHF.